The 15 T cell receptor beta chains given below trace back to one sample, sequenced in a study of immune evolution from preneoplasia to lung adenocarcinoma. Generated by immunoSEQ multiplex PCR, the TCRdb table keeps only in-frame clones and is missing some. The sample contains 8,400 or so clones, 65% to 90% of which appear only once. The sample was FFPE invasive lung adenocarcinoma tissue. The receptors derive from a person aged 45 to 59 with lung adenocarcinoma.

In its sample, this clone was seen once. This rearrangement joins TRBV9 to TRBJ2-1; D is tentatively TRBD1 or TRBD2 (5 bases each). Germline assignment: CDR1 SGDLS and CDR2 YYNGEE. Trimming stripped 0 bases from V and 0 bases from J, with 10 bases between. This CDR3 contains 16 residues. This CDR3 is CASSVAGGSSYNEQFF. As DNA, the CDR3 is TGTGCCAGCAGCGTAGCTGGGGGAAGCTCCTACAATGAGCAGTTCTTC.

CDR3 region: CAWCRTTNTGELFF. In DNA form, the CDR3 reads TGTGCCTGGTGCCGCACAACGAACACCGGGGAGCTGTTTTTT. The rearrangement links TRBV30 to TRBJ2-2; D ambiguous. Germline V lookup: CDR1 GTSNPN, CDR2 SVGIG (reference sequence). This CDR3 is built from 14 residues. V was pared by 5 bases and J by 0 bases, with 10 bases between. Full variable domain (rest looked up from reference TRBV30 and TRBJ2-2): SQTIHQWPATLVQPVGSPLSLECTVEGTSNPNLYWYRQAAGRGLQLLFYSVGIGQISSEVPQNLSASRPQDRQFILSSKKLLLSDSGFYLCAWCRTTNTGELFFGEGSRLTVL.

The chain has TRBV7-8 and TRBJ2-7; D remains ambiguous. Germline-derived CDR1 and CDR2 are SGHVS and FQNEAQ. Trimming took off 3 bases at V and 5 bases at J, with 8 bases between the two ends. The CDR3 totals 12 residues. The CDR3 loop is CASSLGDHEQYF. The CDR3 nucleotides are TGTGCCAGCAGCTTGGGCGACCACGAGCAGTACTTC. The full variable domain, in which reference TRBV7-8 and TRBJ2-7 provide the parts outside the CDR3, is GAGVSQSPRYKVAKRGQDVALRCDPISGHVSLFWYQQALGQGPEFLTYFQNEAQLDKSGLPSDRFFAERPEGSVSTLKIQRTQQEDSAVYLCASSLGDHEQYFGPGTRLTVT.

The chain carries TRBV6-4 and TRBJ2-2; D gene uncertain. V was clipped by 0 bases and J by 3 bases, with 2 bases between them. Germline values: CDR1 MRHNA, CDR2 SNTAGT. The CDR3 loop spans 13 amino acids. Written as DNA, the CDR3 is TGTGCCAGCAGTGACTCGTACACCGGGGAGCTGTTTTTT. Translating gives CASSDSYTGELFF.

This clone was detected a few times. V is TRBV7-9 and J is TRBJ2-2; D possibly corresponds to TRBD1 (6 bases). Germline loops: CDR1 SEHNR, CDR2 FQNEAQ (reference sequence). V lost 6 bases to trimming and J lost 0 bases, with 11 bases between them. This CDR3 has 15 residues. CDR3 amino acids: CASSPGTPNTGELFF. The CDR3 coding sequence is TGTGCCAGCAGTCCGGGGACACCGAACACCGGGGAGCTGTTTTTT.

V and J are TRBV5-1 and TRBJ2-3, with D perhaps matching TRBD2 (6 bases). Trimming shortened V by 0 bases and J by 2 bases, and 10 bases separated the two germline ends. The germline V gene has CDR1 SGHRS and CDR2 YFSETQ. There are 15 residues in the CDR3. CDR3 in amino acids: CASSLGRGITDTQYF. The CDR3 nucleotides are TGCGCCAGCAGCTTGGGCCGGGGGATCACAGATACGCAGTATTTT. The entire variable domain, with the rest obtained from reference TRBV5-1 and TRBJ2-3, is as follows: KAGVTQTPRYLIKTRGQQVTLSCSPISGHRSVSWYQQTPGQGLQFLFEYFSETQRNKGNFPGRFSGRQFSNSRSEMNVSTLELGDSALYLCASSLGRGITDTQYFGPGTRLTVL.

This chain joins TRBV19 and TRBJ1-2; a possible D gene is TRBD1 (6 bases). The CDR3 extends over 16 amino acids. Germline CDR1 is LNHDA and CDR2 is SQIVND (reference sequence). Trimming left V 7 bases short and J 0 bases short, with 18 bases between. CDR3 region: CASTRQANFANYGYTF. As DNA, the CDR3 is TGTGCCAGTACAAGACAGGCTAACTTCGCTAACTATGGCTACACCTTC. Full variable domain (outside the CDR3, taken from reference TRBV19 and TRBJ1-2): DGGITQSPKYLFRKEGQNVTLSCEQNLNHDAMYWYRQDPGQGLRLIYYSQIVNDFQKGDIAEGYSVSREKKESFPLTVTSAQKNPTAFYLCASTRQANFANYGYTFGSGTRLTVV.

In this sample, this clone turned up a few times. The chain is built from TRBV28 and TRBJ2-2, with a weak D call TRBD1 (5 bases). The CDR3 contains 19 residues. V dropped 2 bases and J dropped 7 bases, with 26 bases sitting between them. Germline V CDR1 and CDR2: MDHEN, SYDVKM. In nucleotides, the CDR3 is TGTGCCAGCAGTTTAAGGAAGGGGCGTCGGATCGGCAGAGGCGGGGAGCTGTTTTTT. This codes for CASSLRKGRRIGRGGELFF. The whole variable domain, remainder taken from reference TRBV28 and TRBJ2-2, is DVKVTQSSRYLVKRTGEKVFLECVQDMDHENMFWYRQDPGLGLRLIYFSYDVKMKEKGDIPEGYSVSREKKERFSLILESASTNQTSMYLCASSLRKGRRIGRGGELFFGEGSRLTVL.

This chain connects TRBV19 to TRBJ1-2, with D perhaps TRBD1 (6 bases). This CDR3 is 14 amino acids long. Looked up from germline, CDR1 is LNHDA and CDR2 is SQIVND (reference sequence). V lost 6 bases and J lost 3, with 14 bases in between. CDR3 sequence: CASSGTTGYYGYTF. The CDR3, as DNA: TGTGCCAGTAGCGGAACAACAGGGTACTATGGCTACACCTTC.

The genes are TRBV13 and TRBJ1-2; TRBD1 matches 7 bases. Germline trimming cut 1 base from V and 3 bases from J; bases unmatched to any gene: 2. This CDR3 has 14 residues. Germline assignment: CDR1 PRHDT and CDR2 FYEKMQ (reference sequence). The CDR3: CASSLVGTDYGYTF. CDR3 DNA: TGTGCCAGCAGCTTAGTCGGGACAGACTATGGCTACACCTTC.

The CDR3, as DNA: TGTGCCAGTAGACCACTAGCGGGGGAGTCCTACGAGCAGTACTTC. Translating it yields CASRPLAGESYEQYF. V gene TRBV19 combines with J gene TRBJ2-7; 11 nucleotides match TRBD2. The junction had 5 bases not matched to a gene; V was cut back by 6 bases and J by 1 base. Germline lookup yields CDR1 LNHDA and CDR2 SQIVND (reference sequence). The CDR3 has 15 amino acids.

V usage is TRBV19 and J usage is TRBJ2-7; unclear D gene. Germline V gene sequence: CDR1 LNHDA, CDR2 SQIVND (reference sequence). V was trimmed by 1 base and J by 6 bases, leaving 13 bases between them. The CDR3 loop spans 14 amino acids. CDR3 bases: TGTGCCAGTAGTATAGTCGGCGGCGTGAGCGAGCAGTACTTC. Translating it yields CASSIVGGVSEQYF.

This clone was seen a few times. DNA of the CDR3: TGTGCCAGCAGCAAAGGTGGGACAGGACACCAAGAGACCCAGTACTTC. Translation: CASSKGGTGHQETQYF. The chain combines TRBV21-1 with TRBJ2-5; the table calls TRBD1, which could not be checked here. TRBV21-1 is annotated as a pseudogene. This CDR3 has 16 residues.

The chain combines TRBV29-1 with TRBJ2-3; D ambiguous. V was shortened by 3 bases and J by 0 bases, with 7 bases between the two germline ends. From germline, CDR1 is SQVTM and CDR2 ANQGSEA. The CDR3 is 13 residues long. CDR3 residues: CSVDWRSTDTQYF. In nucleotides, the CDR3 is TGCAGCGTTGATTGGCGGAGCACAGATACGCAGTATTTT.

The V and J genes are TRBV7-8 and TRBJ1-5; 8 bases are shared with TRBD1. V dropped 2 bases and J dropped 2; count of bases not matched to a gene: 8. Germline CDR1 and CDR2: SGHVS and FQNEAQ. The CDR3 extends over 17 amino acids. The CDR3 is CASSLNQGAGGNQPQHF. The CDR3 DNA reads TGTGCCAGCAGCTTAAACCAGGGGGCTGGGGGCAATCAGCCCCAGCATTTT.